One sample yielded the 20 T cell receptor beta chains listed below, sequenced in a study of T cells in localized non-small cell lung cancer. Sequenced by immunoSEQ multiplex PCR; TCRdb stores in-frame clones only, minus some. Of roughly 9,600 clones listed, 90% are singletons. Here the sequenced sample was peripheral blood, taken before any cancer treatment. The receptor source for this set is a male donor aged 60 or over with stage III squamous cell lung carcinoma.

This clone was detected only once. The chain employs TRBV19 and TRBJ1-5; D gene ambiguous. The V and J ends lost 3 bases and 6 bases respectively, with 9 bases between them. CDR3 length: 13 amino acids. Germline assignment: CDR1 LNHDA and CDR2 SQIVND (reference sequence). CDR3 DNA sequence: TGTGCCAGTAGTATGGGAGGGATTCAGCCCCAGCATTTT. Translation gives CASSMGGIQPQHF.

V usage is TRBV11-1 and J usage is TRBJ1-2, with D perhaps matching TRBD1 (6 bases). The CDR3 runs to 13 residues. Trimming cost V 4 bases and J 3 bases, with 9 bases left between them. CDR1 and CDR2 from the germline V gene are SGHAT and FQDESV (reference sequence). The CDR3 region has the DNA TGTGCCAGCAGCTCCCCAGGGGACTATGGCTACACCTTC. This sequence encodes CASSSPGDYGYTF.

The chain couples TRBV5-1 to TRBJ2-6; D is uncertain. V dropped 4 bases and J dropped 0 bases, with 5 bases sitting between them. This CDR3 has 14 residues. Looked up from germline, CDR1 is SGHRS and CDR2 is YFSETQ. This CDR3 is CASSPNSGANVLTF. CDR3 sequence (DNA): TGCGCCAGCAGCCCGAACTCTGGGGCCAACGTCCTGACTTTC.

V is TRBV4-2 and J is TRBJ1-1, with 9 bases aligning to TRBD1. J lost 2 bases, V lost 3 bases, and 4 bases had no gene match. CDR3 length: 15 amino acids. From germline, CDR1 is LGHNA and CDR2 YNFKEQ. The CDR3: CASSHWTGDNTEAFF. DNA of the CDR3: TGTGCCAGCAGCCATTGGACAGGGGATAACACTGAAGCTTTCTTT.

The chain joins TRBV13 to TRBJ2-3; TRBD1 agrees at 7 bases. Trimming removed 5 bases from V and 4 bases from J; junction bases left unmatched: 3. Germline values: CDR1 PRHDT, CDR2 FYEKMQ (reference sequence). The CDR3 has 13 amino acids. CDR3 residues: CASSLQGPDTQYF. CDR3 nucleotides: TGTGCCAGCAGCCTACAGGGGCCAGATACGCAGTATTTT.

The rearrangement joins TRBV10-3 to TRBJ2-7; tentative D call: TRBD2 (6 bases). This CDR3 is built from 12 residues. CDR1 is ENHRY, CDR2 SYGVKD, per germline. V was shortened by 11 bases and J by 0 bases, with 11 bases between the two germline ends. CDR3 sequence: CAAGTASYEQYF. The DNA for the CDR3 is TGTGCCGCGGGGACGGCCTCCTACGAGCAGTACTTC.

This sequence joins TRBV9 and TRBJ2-2; TRBD2 might be the D (6 bases). This CDR3 has 14 residues. V gave up 1 base and J gave up 7 bases, with 11 bases separating them. CDR1 and CDR2 (germline): SGDLS, YYNGEE. In DNA, the CDR3 is TGTGCCAGCAGCGTACTTGGCGGGGTCGGGGAGCTGTTTTTT. This codes for CASSVLGGVGELFF.

The chain recombines TRBV7-8 with TRBJ2-3, with 12 bases identical to TRBD2. Germline CDR1 SGHVS, CDR2 FQNEAQ. The CDR3 consists of 16 residues. J lost 4 bases, V lost 2 bases, and 4 bases had no gene match. The chain's CDR3 is CASSLRLAGGPDTQYF. As DNA, the CDR3 is TGTGCCAGCAGCTTACGGCTAGCGGGGGGGCCAGATACGCAGTATTTT.

V usage is TRBV19 and J usage is TRBJ1-5; D might be TRBD1 (5 bases). The ends were cut back, 3 bases at V and 0 bases at J, with 9 bases in the middle. This CDR3 has 15 amino acids. Per germline, CDR1 LNHDA and CDR2 SQIVND (reference sequence). CDR3 in DNA: TGTGCCAGTAGTATCCGGGACCATAGCAATCAGCCCCAGCATTTT. It codes for CASSIRDHSNQPQHF.

The V call is TRBV4-1, the J call TRBJ2-4, with a tentative D call TRBD2 (7 bases). Trimming left V 4 bases short and J 5 bases short, with 12 bases between. Germline-derived CDR1 and CDR2 are MGHRA and YSYEKL. The CDR3 is made up of 14 amino acids. CDR3 loop: CASSLRGGENIQYF. DNA for the CDR3: TGCGCCAGCAGCCTAAGAGGGGGGGAAAACATTCAGTACTTC.

The rearrangement uses TRBV9 and TRBJ1-4, with a weak D call TRBD1 (6 bases). CDR3 length: 15 residues. The V gene's germline CDR1 is SGDLS and CDR2 YYNGEE. With 3 bases removed from V and 10 bases from J, the gap between germline ends came to 19 bases. The DNA of the CDR3 is TGTGCCAGCAGCGCGGGGGGGCTGGGCTCTGTAAAACTGTTTTTT. This gives the protein CASSAGGLGSVKLFF.

This chain joins TRBV19 and TRBJ1-6, with 9 bases lining up with TRBD1. J lost 9 bases, V lost 6 bases, and 12 bases had no gene match. Germline V lookup: CDR1 LNHDA, CDR2 SQIVND (reference sequence). CDR3 size: 16 residues. DNA of the CDR3: TGTGCCAGTAGCCCGACTACAGGGGGCATTGGTTCACCCCTCCACTTT. Its translation is CASSPTTGGIGSPLHF.

V is TRBV9 and J is TRBJ2-3, with TRBD2 identical over 9 bases. The CDR3 is 15 residues long. Germline V gene lookup returns CDR1 SGDLS and CDR2 YYNGEE. Trimming removed 7 bases from V and 2 bases from J; junction bases left unmatched: 8. CDR3 in amino acids: CASCRLAGPTDTQYF. CDR3 DNA: TGTGCCAGCTGCCGGCTAGCGGGGCCCACAGATACGCAGTATTTT. Complete variable domain (other parts from reference TRBV9 and TRBJ2-3): DSGVTQTPKHLITATGQRVTLRCSPRSGDLSVYWYQQSLDQGLQFLIQYYNGEERAKGNILERFSAQQFPDLHSELNLSSLELGDSALYFCASCRLAGPTDTQYFGPGTRLTVL.

This rearrangement joins TRBV5-5 to TRBJ1-1; D is unclear. Germline V gene data show CDR1 as SGHKS and CDR2 as YYEKEE (reference sequence). The CDR3 is made up of 12 amino acids. Trimming removed 4 bases at V and 1 base at J, with 5 bases between. The CDR3 here is CASSLRNTEAFF. In DNA form, the CDR3 reads TGTGCCAGCAGCCTAAGGAACACTGAAGCTTTCTTT.

This clone was seen only once. The chain carries TRBV28 and TRBJ2-1; the match to TRBD2 covers 10 bases. In germline, CDR1 is MDHEN, CDR2 SYDVKM. V shed 6 bases, J shed 5 bases, and the junction held 7 bases outside the gene matches. This CDR3 contains 15 residues. In DNA form, the CDR3 reads TGTGCCAGCAGCCCCCTAGCGGGGGTTAACAATGAGCAGTTCTTC. Its protein is CASSPLAGVNNEQFF. Full variable domain (remainder filled in from reference TRBV28 and TRBJ2-1): DVKVTQSSRYLVKRTGEKVFLECVQDMDHENMFWYRQDPGLGLRLIYFSYDVKMKEKGDIPEGYSVSREKKERFSLILESASTNQTSMYLCASSPLAGVNNEQFFGPGTRLTVL.

This chain's CDR3 is CASRQGGGHGYTF. The CDR3 region has the DNA TGTGCCAGCAGGCAGGGGGGAGGTCATGGCTACACCTTC. The chain carries TRBV6-1 and TRBJ1-2; TRBD1 matches 7 bases. With V trimmed by 6 bases and J by 6 bases, 7 bases remained unmatched. CDR3 length: 13 residues. Germline V gives CDR1 MNHNS, CDR2 SASEGT.

The CDR3 sequence: CASSLGDGGNQPQHF. The CDR3 DNA reads as TGTGCCAGCAGCTTAGGGGACGGGGGGAATCAGCCCCAGCATTTT. The chain uses TRBV11-2 and TRBJ1-5, with D possibly being TRBD1 (5 bases). Trimming pared 1 base from V and 4 bases from J, leaving 11 bases between. Germline CDR1 reads SGHAT; CDR2 reads FQNNGV. This CDR3 has 15 amino acids.

The chain uses TRBV6-6 and TRBJ2-5; D might be TRBD2 (5 bases). The CDR3 length is 13 residues. Germline V gene data show CDR1 as MNHNY and CDR2 as SVGAGI (reference sequence). V shed 8 bases and J shed 3 bases, with 13 bases lying between them. Here the CDR3 reads CASQRAGEETQYF. The CDR3 DNA reads as TGTGCCAGCCAACGGGCGGGCGAAGAGACCCAGTACTTC.

CDR3 bases: TGTGCCACCGCCCGAAGGGGAGACACTGAAGCTTTCTTT. As protein: CATARRGDTEAFF. This chain connects TRBV15 to TRBJ1-1, with D tentatively TRBD1 (5 bases). The CDR3 consists of 13 residues. Per the germline V gene, CDR1 is LNHNV and CDR2 is YYDKDF (reference sequence). Trimming pared 8 bases from V and 3 bases from J, leaving 13 bases between.

CDR3 sequence (DNA): TGTGCCAGCAGCCCAGACCGTAGCGGGCTGGATACGCAGTATTTT. Its translation: CASSPDRSGLDTQYF. The chain combines TRBV7-2 with TRBJ2-3, with TRBD2 matching 7 bases. Germline CDR1 SGHTA, CDR2 FQGNSA. V lost 5 bases, J lost 6 bases, and 11 bases stayed unmatched. CDR3 size: 15 residues.